These 29 T cell receptor beta chains were all obtained from the same sample, sequenced in a study of T-cell reconstitution after alpha-beta-depleted transplantation in children. Unique molecular identifiers were incorporated when the TCRbeta library was constructed. TCRdb analysed the PCR reads with MiXCR anew, one entry per CDR3 protein. The profile covers 500,000 to 600,000 distinct CDR3 sequences, with around a third appearing a single time and 2% to 2.5% taken by the ten largest. Sequencing was performed on PBMCs from the stem cell graft donor, taken from the stem cell graft. All receptors derive from a human donor who donated a stem cell graft to a child with aplastic anemia.

The rearrangement links TRBV7-9 to TRBJ2-3; maybe TRBD1 (6 bases). Deletions cut 0 bases from V and 2 bases from J, with 12 bases between. CDR3 length equals 16 residues. CDR1 and CDR2 from the germline V gene are SEHNR and FQNEAQ (reference sequence). In DNA form, the CDR3 reads TGTGCCAGCAGCTTAGCCGGCAGGGGATACACAGATACGCAGTATTTT. This encodes CASSLAGRGYTDTQYF.

V usage is TRBV10-3 and J usage is TRBJ1-2, with a possible D match to TRBD1 (6 bases). The V end was cut by 8 bases, the J end by 3 bases, with 13 bases between. Per the germline V gene, CDR1 is ENHRY and CDR2 is SYGVKD. The length of the CDR3 is 13 residues. The CDR3: CAIAQGGDYGYTF. DNA of the CDR3: TGTGCCATCGCACAAGGGGGAGACTATGGCTACACCTTC.

The rearrangement links TRBV6-5 to TRBJ2-4; D unclear. Germline CDR1 reads MNHEY; CDR2 reads SVGAGI. Trimming took 2 bases from V and 8 from J, leaving 10 bases between them. This CDR3 comprises 13 residues. CDR3 sequence reads: CASSYTSWDIQYF. CDR3 in DNA: TGTGCCAGCAGTTACACCTCCTGGGACATTCAGTACTTC.

V and J are TRBV7-2 and TRBJ2-1, with D unclear. V was trimmed by 4 bases and J by 12 bases, leaving 16 bases between them. The CDR3 is 13 amino acids. Per the germline V gene, CDR1 is SGHTA and CDR2 is FQGNSA. CDR3 sequence reads: CASSSGPSGGQFF. CDR3 sequence (DNA): TGTGCCAGCAGCTCTGGACCTTCAGGTGGGCAGTTCTTC.

The table lists this clonotype with a few counts. The gene calls are TRBV12-3 or TRBV12-4 and TRBJ1-3; TRBD1 might be the D (6 bases). CDR3 length equals 16 residues. V shed 6 bases and J shed 4 bases, with 19 bases lying between them. In DNA form, the CDR3 reads TGTGCCAGCAGGCCGACAGGAGAAGTCTCCGGAAACACCATATATTTT. Translation gives CASRPTGEVSGNTIYF.

This chain connects TRBV15 to TRBJ2-2; 7 nucleotides align to TRBD1. Germline V gives CDR1 LNHNV, CDR2 YYDKDF (reference sequence). The CDR3 length is 19 residues. V trimming: 0 bases; J trimming: 7 bases; junction bases outside the gene matches: 17. The CDR3 DNA reads TGTGCCACCAGCAGAGATCTAAGTGTCGGGGACAGTAAAGGCGGGGAGCTGTTTTTT. This codes for CATSRDLSVGDSKGGELFF.

The chain employs TRBV30 and TRBJ1-2, with 10 bases matching TRBD1. The CDR3 is 14 residues long. V shed 5 bases, J shed 2 bases, and the junction held 5 bases outside the gene matches. The V gene's germline CDR1 is GTSNPN and CDR2 SVGIG (reference sequence). DNA of the CDR3: TGTGCCTGGGGACAGGGGGTTTTCAACTATGGCTACACCTTC. Translating gives CAWGQGVFNYGYTF.

This clonotype was seen a handful of times. The chain recombines TRBV18 with TRBJ1-1; 7 nucleotides line up with TRBD1. The V gene end was trimmed by 3 bases and the J gene end by 8 bases; junction bases not matched to a gene: 6. The germline V gene encodes CDR1 KGHSH and CDR2 LQKENI. CDR3 length: 13 amino acids. The CDR3 loop is CASSPRTGQEAFF. The CDR3 coding sequence is TGTGCCAGCTCACCCCGGACAGGCCAAGAAGCTTTCTTT.

CDR3 loop: CASSLEKISGQMNTEAFF. CDR3 nucleotide sequence: TGTGCCAGCAGCTTGGAAAAAATTTCGGGACAGATGAACACTGAAGCTTTCTTT. V and J are TRBV5-5 and TRBJ1-1; TRBD1 matches at 7 bases. Germline CDR1 reads SGHKS; CDR2 reads YYEKEE (reference sequence). The CDR3 spans 18 residues. V was pared by 0 bases and J by 0 bases, with 11 bases of the junction left unmatched.

The chain employs TRBV13 and TRBJ2-1; the D gene is possibly TRBD2 (5 bases). The CDR3 totals 16 residues. Germline assignment: CDR1 PRHDT and CDR2 FYEKMQ (reference sequence). Trimming left V 4 bases short and J 7 bases short, with 20 bases between. CDR3 in DNA: TGTGCCAGCAGCTCGACGGACTCCCACCCGTTAAATGAGCAGTTCTTC. Its protein is CASSSTDSHPLNEQFF.

This clonotype was seen many times. The chain is built from TRBV21-1 and TRBJ2-7; the table's D gene call, TRBD2, was not cross checked with the DNA. TRBV21-1 is annotated as a pseudogene. CDR3 length: 14 amino acids. The CDR3 is CASSTDPQADEQYV. For the CDR3, the DNA is TGTGCCAGCAGCACAGACCCTCAAGCTGACGAGCAGTACGTC.

The genes are TRBV20-1 and TRBJ1-1; D gene unclear. V was clipped by 4 bases and J by 3 bases, with 15 bases between them. Germline V CDR1 and CDR2: DFQATT, SNEGSKA (reference sequence). This CDR3 comprises 14 residues. The CDR3 sequence is CSATRRVLDTEAFF. The CDR3 DNA reads TGCAGTGCTACTAGACGGGTTTTGGACACTGAAGCTTTCTTT.

This clonotype has a handful of counts. The chain is built from TRBV20-1 and TRBJ1-6, with D possibly TRBD1 on 6 matching bases. The germline V and J ends were trimmed by 0 bases and 1 base, with 10 bases remaining between them. The CDR3 consists of 16 residues. Germline lookup yields CDR1 DFQATT and CDR2 SNEGSKA (reference sequence). The CDR3 DNA reads TGCAGTGCTAGAGAGGGGGCTAGATCCTATAATTCACCCCTCCACTTT. This codes for CSAREGARSYNSPLHF.

This clonotype was picked up one time. The chain joins TRBV5-6 to TRBJ2-2; unclear D gene. CDR3 size: 13 residues. Trimming left V 0 bases short and J 7 bases short, with 7 bases between. Germline V gene lookup returns CDR1 SGHDT and CDR2 YYEEEE. CDR3 nucleotide sequence: TGTGCCAGCAGCTTGGGTAGTGACGGGGAGCTGTTTTTT. Translating it yields CASSLGSDGELFF. Looking up the rest from reference TRBV5-6 and TRBJ2-2 gives the full variable domain: DAGVTQSPTHLIKTRGQQVTLRCSPKSGHDTVSWYQQALGQGPQFIFQYYEEEERQRGNFPDRFSGHQFPNYSSELNVNALLLGDSALYLCASSLGSDGELFFGEGSRLTVL.

This clonotype appeared a few times. The V call is TRBV15, the J call TRBJ2-1; D unresolved. The CDR3 runs 15 residues. Trimming removed 6 bases at V and 4 bases at J, with 16 bases between. Germline V lookup: CDR1 LNHNV, CDR2 YYDKDF (reference sequence). Written as DNA, the CDR3 is TGTGCCACCAGTCCGCTCCAACCCACTTACAATGAGCAGTTCTTC. This encodes CATSPLQPTYNEQFF.

This clonotype has more than one count but fewer than ten. This chain uses TRBV19 with TRBJ1-5; D possibly corresponds to TRBD1 (5 bases). CDR1 and CDR2 (germline): LNHDA, SQIVND (reference sequence). Trimming shortened V by 4 bases and J by 2 bases, and 9 bases separated the two germline ends. The CDR3 sequence is 14 residues long. This CDR3 reads CASSKQGGNQPQHF. The CDR3 region has the DNA TGTGCCAGTAGTAAGCAGGGTGGCAATCAGCCCCAGCATTTT.

Concerning this clonotype itself: Since a much larger clone is just one base distant, this may be a read error. The chain is built from TRBV7-8 and TRBJ1-1; D not resolved. Trimming pared 4 bases from V and 2 bases from J, leaving 11 bases between. The CDR3 is made up of 14 amino acids. Germline V gives CDR1 SGHVS, CDR2 FQNEAQ. CDR3 amino acids: CASSSPYRNTEAFF. The CDR3 DNA reads TGTGCCAGCAGCTCGCCCTATAGAAACACTGAAGCTTTCTTT.

At least ten counts were recorded for this clonotype. The chain carries TRBV18 and TRBJ2-1, with D maybe TRBD2 (6 bases). CDR1 KGHSH and CDR2 LQKENI come from the germline V gene. The CDR3 is 13 residues long. Trimming left V 9 bases short and J 4 bases short, with 13 bases between. In DNA form, the CDR3 reads TGTGCCAGTAGTCCTGGGACTTACAATGAGCAGTTCTTC. Protein product: CASSPGTYNEQFF.

Worth noting for this clonotype: One junction end does not reproduce the germline sequence, and a read error may be involved. V is TRBV29-1 and J is TRBJ1-2; maybe TRBD1 (5 bases). The CDR3 totals 13 residues. CDR1 and CDR2 from the germline V gene are SQVTM and ANQGSEA. For the CDR3, the DNA is TGCAGCGTTGTAACGGGGCTGAACTATAGCTACACCTTC. Translated: CSVVTGLNYSYTF.

The chain employs TRBV20-1 and TRBJ1-1; no clear D. The germline V gene encodes CDR1 DFQATT and CDR2 SNEGSKA (reference sequence). This CDR3 is built from 14 residues. The germline V and J ends were trimmed by 4 bases and 0 bases, with 12 bases remaining between them. The CDR3 sequence: CSAMRVPMNTEAFF. The CDR3, as DNA: TGCAGTGCTATGAGGGTCCCCATGAACACTGAAGCTTTCTTT.

J is TRBJ2-1 and V is TRBV30; D is unclear. The CDR3 extends over 14 amino acids. Germline V gene lookup returns CDR1 GTSNPN and CDR2 SVGIG (reference sequence). The germline V and J ends were trimmed by 6 bases and 9 bases, with 21 bases remaining between them. The CDR3 coding sequence is TGTGCCTGCAGCGAGGTAGGCCCATTTCGTGAGCAGTTCTTC. Protein product: CACSEVGPFREQFF.

V is TRBV4-3 and J is TRBJ2-3; 8 nucleotides line up with TRBD1. Germline-derived CDR1 and CDR2 are LGHNA and YSLEER. The CDR3 sequence is 15 residues long. V trimming: 1 base; J trimming: 2 bases; junction bases outside the gene matches: 2. The CDR3 here is CASSQGTGPTDTQYF. In DNA form, the CDR3 reads TGCGCCAGCAGCCAAGGGACAGGGCCCACAGATACGCAGTATTTT.

Turning to this clonotype: A read error may produce the germline difference seen at one junction end. This sequence joins TRBV12-3 or TRBV12-4 and TRBJ2-5; D remains unclear. This CDR3 is built from 12 residues. CDR3 sequence (DNA): TGTGCCAGCAGTTTCGACCAAGGGACCCAGTACTTC. It encodes CASSFDQGTQYF.

This clonotype was counted between two and nine times. The chain joins TRBV6-2 or TRBV6-3 to TRBJ1-2, with TRBD1 as a possible D gene (5 bases). Germline loops: CDR1 MNHEY, CDR2 SVGEGT. The length of the CDR3 is 13 residues. V was clipped by 9 bases and J by 2 bases, with 13 bases between them. This CDR3 is CASSSQANYGYTF. The DNA for the CDR3 is TGTGCCAGTTCCTCACAGGCAAACTATGGCTACACCTTC.

The gene calls are TRBV7-9 and TRBJ1-2; D gene uncertain. The V end was cut by 10 bases, the J end by 0 bases, with 15 bases between. The CDR3 runs 14 residues. CDR1 is SEHNR and CDR2 is FQNEAQ in the germline V gene (reference sequence). In nucleotides, the CDR3 is TGTGCCACTCCTCGGGCGTCTCCTAACTATGGCTACACCTTC. Its protein is CATPRASPNYGYTF.

The chain joins TRBV20-1 to TRBJ2-1; 8 bases are a match to TRBD2. V trimming: 1 base; J trimming: 2 bases; junction bases outside the gene matches: 1. The CDR3 contains 14 residues. Per the germline V gene, CDR1 is DFQATT and CDR2 is SNEGSKA (reference sequence). Here the CDR3 DNA reads TGCAGTGCTAGAGTCGGGAGGGCCTACAATGAGCAGTTCTTC. Amino acid sequence: CSARVGRAYNEQFF.

This clonotype showed up just a few times. The rearrangement links TRBV15 to TRBJ2-1; 7 bases map to TRBD2. With 0 bases clipped from V and 2 bases from J, the junction kept 7 bases outside the gene matches. CDR1 and CDR2 from the germline V gene are LNHNV and YYDKDF (reference sequence). This CDR3 is built from 17 residues. CDR3 residues: CATSRDLGGRAYNEQFF. CDR3 DNA sequence: TGTGCCACCAGCAGAGATCTGGGGGGGAGGGCCTACAATGAGCAGTTCTTC.

J is TRBJ2-1 and V is TRBV12-3 or TRBV12-4, with D uncertain. V was shortened by 4 bases and J by 7 bases, with 11 bases between the two germline ends. This CDR3 has 13 amino acids. CDR3 sequence (DNA): TGTGCCAGCAGTTCCCGAGATCTGAATGAGCAGTTCTTC. Residues: CASSSRDLNEQFF.

This rearrangement joins TRBV9 to TRBJ1-2; a possible D gene is TRBD1 (5 bases). V was clipped by 3 bases and J by 0 bases, with 12 bases between them. This CDR3 comprises 15 residues. Germline CDR1 SGDLS, CDR2 YYNGEE. CDR3 sequence: CASSEGAPANYGYTF. CDR3 coding DNA: TGTGCCAGCAGCGAAGGGGCGCCAGCTAACTATGGCTACACCTTC.